This T cell receptor (beta chain) was found in a study of OX40 agonist ivuxolimab in advanced cancers. Study details: Patients assigned to dose escalation were diagnosed with hepatocellular carcinoma, melanoma, renal cell or head and neck cancer. Study-wide findings and caveats: By week 6 at 0.1 to 3.0 mg/kg, blood CD4+ and CD8+ T cells had expanded clonally.

Comment on this clone: The target antigen is unknown.

Method: immunoSEQ multiplex PCR; TCRdb's copy keeps in-frame clones and lacks some. The repertoire holds approximately 45,000 clones, roughly 88% seen once, with more than 15% in the top ten. Germline V gene lookup returns CDR1 SEHNR and CDR2 FQNEAQ (reference sequence). The CDR3 consists of 15 residues. With 3 bases removed from V and 0 bases from J, the gap between germline ends came to 11 bases. The receptor was isolated from an adult with an advanced solid tumor such as melanoma, head and neck, liver or kidney cancer. This specimen consisted of CD4+ or CD8+ T cells sorted from blood, obtained in a trial of the OX40 agonist ivuxolimab. V and J are TRBV7-9 and TRBJ1-1, with unresolved D. CDR3 amino acids: CASSFTPGMNTEAFF. In nucleotides, the CDR3 is TGTGCCAGCAGCTTCACCCCGGGGATGAACACTGAAGCTTTCTTT.